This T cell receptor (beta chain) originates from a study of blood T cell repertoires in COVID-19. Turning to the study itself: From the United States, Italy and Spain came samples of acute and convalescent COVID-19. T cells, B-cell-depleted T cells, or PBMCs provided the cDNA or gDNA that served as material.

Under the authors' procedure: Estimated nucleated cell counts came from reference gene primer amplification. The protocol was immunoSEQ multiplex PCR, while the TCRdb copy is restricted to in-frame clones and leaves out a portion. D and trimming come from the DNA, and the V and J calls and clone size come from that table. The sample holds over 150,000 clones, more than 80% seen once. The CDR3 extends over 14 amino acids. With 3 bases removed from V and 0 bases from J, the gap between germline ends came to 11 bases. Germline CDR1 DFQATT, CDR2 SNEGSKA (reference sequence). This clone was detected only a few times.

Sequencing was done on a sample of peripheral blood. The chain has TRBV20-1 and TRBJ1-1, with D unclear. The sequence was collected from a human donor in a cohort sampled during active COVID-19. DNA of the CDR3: TGCAGTGCTAGTGAAGGAGGTATGAACACTGAAGCTTTCTTT. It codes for CSASEGGMNTEAFF.